This T cell receptor beta chain appears in the sequencing data of a study of blood T cells in healthy people across ages. Then a second PCR, running about 6 to 12 cycles, was carried out with a sample-barcoded 5' primer and a J-beta primer mix. Via MiXCR, TCRdb re-called the 5' RACE reads, giving one row per CDR3 protein. The profile shows some 780,000 distinct CDR3 sequences, roughly 56% of them singletons. The V gene lost 8 bases and the J gene lost 1 base, with 11 bases spanning the gap. The CDR3 contains 13 residues. The sequence came from a middle-aged man in good health. This chain connects TRBV12-3 or TRBV12-4 to TRBJ2-5; either TRBD1 or TRBD2 may fit D (5 bases each). The source material was blood. CDR3 protein: CASPRGSQETQYF. The CDR3 DNA reads as TGTGCCAGCCCCCGGGGCAGCCAAGAGACCCAGTACTTC.